This TCR beta chain emerged from a study of shared clonotypes between healthy human individuals. Overall study: Donor composition was a couple of women and a few men, aged 18 to 49.

This CDR3 spans 14 amino acids. From germline, CDR1 is MNHNS and CDR2 SASEGT. The V end lost 2 bases, the J end lost 5 bases, and 12 bases lay between the germline ends. A word on this clone: Its antigen is not known.

The DNA input per sorted-subset replicate PCR was 200 ng, corresponding to 28,000 or so T cell genomes. TCRdb keeps only in-frame clones here, not all; method: immunoSEQ multiplex PCR. The table lists approximately 600,000 clones, approximately 95% of them singletons. The naive CD8 fraction comprised CD45RO-negative cells positively selected for CCR7 and excluded terminally differentiated effector memory CD45RA+ cells. Regarding the study as a whole: It was observed that 5% to 6% of naive CD4 clonotypes were shared across several donors. What naive subsets generally showed was a larger estimated richness than memory subsets showed.

This chain uses TRBV6-1 with TRBJ1-1, with D possibly TRBD1 on 5 matching bases. This TCR was sampled from a woman aged 25 to 39 in good health. Material: naive CD8+ T cells sorted from blood. CDR3 loop: CASSEWKGRTEAFF. The CDR3 DNA follows: TGTGCCAGCAGTGAATGGAAGGGACGTACTGAAGCTTTCTTT.